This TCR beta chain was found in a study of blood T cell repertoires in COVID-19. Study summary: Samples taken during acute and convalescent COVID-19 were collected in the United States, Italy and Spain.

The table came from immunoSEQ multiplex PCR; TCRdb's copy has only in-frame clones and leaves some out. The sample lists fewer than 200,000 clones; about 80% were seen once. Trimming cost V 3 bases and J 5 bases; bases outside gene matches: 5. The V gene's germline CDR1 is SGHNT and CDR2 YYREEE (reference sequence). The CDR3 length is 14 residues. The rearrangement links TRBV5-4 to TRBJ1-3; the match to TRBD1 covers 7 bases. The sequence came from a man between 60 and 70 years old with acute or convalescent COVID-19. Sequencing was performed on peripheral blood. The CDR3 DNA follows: TGTGCCAGCAGCTCCAGGGACAGTAGAAACACCATATATTTT. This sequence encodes CASSSRDSRNTIYF.